This T cell receptor (beta chain) was identified during a study of identical twins. Study-wide findings and caveats: Conclusions came from cross-sectional statistical analysis, not from following the same donors.

Each CDR3 protein is one row after TCRdb ran MiXCR on the 5' RACE reads. The data show approximately 700,000 distinct CDR3 sequences, over 5% seen once. Ten or more counts support this clonotype. Its matching antigen is unknown. Source material: naive T cells sorted from blood. The sequence was collected from a young man in good health.

DNA for the CDR3: TGTGCCAGCAGCTTAGCCTGGAGCTCCTACAATGAGCAGTTCTTC. Amino acids: CASSLAWSSYNEQFF. The chain joins TRBV7-9 to TRBJ2-1, with D unclear. V was trimmed by 0 bases and J by 0 bases, leaving 6 bases between them. Germline CDR1 and CDR2: SEHNR and FQNEAQ (reference sequence). CDR3 length equals 15 residues. Full variable domain (outside the CDR3, taken from reference TRBV7-9 and TRBJ2-1): DTGVSQNPRHKITKRGQNVTFRCDPISEHNRLYWYRQTLGQGPEFLTYFQNEAQLEKSRLLSDRFSAERPKGSFSTLEIQRTEQGDSAMYLCASSLAWSSYNEQFFGPGTRLTVL.